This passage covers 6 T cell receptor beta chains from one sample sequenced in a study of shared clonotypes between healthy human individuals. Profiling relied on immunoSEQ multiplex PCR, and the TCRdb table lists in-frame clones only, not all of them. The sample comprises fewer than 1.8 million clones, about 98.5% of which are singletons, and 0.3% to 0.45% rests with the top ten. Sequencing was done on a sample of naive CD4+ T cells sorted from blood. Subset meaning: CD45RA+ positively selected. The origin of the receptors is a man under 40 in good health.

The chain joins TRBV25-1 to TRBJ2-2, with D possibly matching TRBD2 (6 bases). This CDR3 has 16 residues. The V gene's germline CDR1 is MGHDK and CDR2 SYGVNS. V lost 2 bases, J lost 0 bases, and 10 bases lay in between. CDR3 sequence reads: CASSERRGTNTGELFF. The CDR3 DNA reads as TGTGCCAGCAGTGAAAGGAGGGGTACGAACACCGGGGAGCTGTTTTTT. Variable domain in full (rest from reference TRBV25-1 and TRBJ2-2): EADIYQTPRYLVIGTGKKITLECSQTMGHDKMYWYQQDPGMELHLIHYSYGVNSTEKGDLSSESTVSRIRTEHFPLTLESARPSHTSQYLCASSERRGTNTGELFFGEGSRLTVL.

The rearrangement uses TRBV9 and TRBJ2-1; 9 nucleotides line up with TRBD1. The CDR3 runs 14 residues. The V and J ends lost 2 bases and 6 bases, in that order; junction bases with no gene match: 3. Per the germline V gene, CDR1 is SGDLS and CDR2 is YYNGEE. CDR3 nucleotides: TGTGCCAGCAGCGTCGGGACAGGGTTCAATGAGCAGTTCTTC. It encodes CASSVGTGFNEQFF.

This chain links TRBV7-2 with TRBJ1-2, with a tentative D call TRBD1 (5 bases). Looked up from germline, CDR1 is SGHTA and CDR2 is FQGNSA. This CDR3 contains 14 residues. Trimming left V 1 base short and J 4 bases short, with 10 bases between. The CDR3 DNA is TGTGCCAGCAGCTTAGGAGGGGCCTCCTATGGCTACACCTTC. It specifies CASSLGGASYGYTF.

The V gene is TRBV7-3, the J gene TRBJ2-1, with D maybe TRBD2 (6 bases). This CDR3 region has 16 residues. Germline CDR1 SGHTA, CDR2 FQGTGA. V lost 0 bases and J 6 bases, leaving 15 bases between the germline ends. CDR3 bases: TGTGCCAGCAGCTTAACTGCTCCCCGGAGGGGCAATGAGCAGTTCTTC. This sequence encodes CASSLTAPRRGNEQFF.

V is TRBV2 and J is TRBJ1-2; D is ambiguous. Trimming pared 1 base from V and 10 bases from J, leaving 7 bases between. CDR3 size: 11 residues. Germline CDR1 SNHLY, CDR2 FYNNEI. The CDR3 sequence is CASSEEAFYTF. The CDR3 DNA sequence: TGTGCCAGCAGTGAAGAGGCTTTCTACACCTTC. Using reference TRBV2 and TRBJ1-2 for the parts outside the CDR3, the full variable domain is EPEVTQTPSHQVTQMGQEVILRCVPISNHLYFYWYRQILGQKVEFLVSFYNNEISEKSEIFDDQFSVERPDGSNFTLKIRSTKLEDSAMYFCASSEEAFYTFGSGTRLTVV.

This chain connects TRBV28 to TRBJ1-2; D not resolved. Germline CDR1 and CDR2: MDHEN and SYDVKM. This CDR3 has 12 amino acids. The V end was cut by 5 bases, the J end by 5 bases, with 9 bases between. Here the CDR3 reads CASSTRSYGYTF. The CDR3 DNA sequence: TGTGCCAGCAGTACCCGGTCATATGGCTACACCTTC.